The 18 T cell receptor beta chains below all came from one sample that was sequenced in a study of OX40 agonist ivuxolimab in advanced cancers. Library prep was done by the immunoSEQ multiplex PCR assay. The clones in this table, taken by TCRdb from immuneACCESS, are in-frame only. Not every clone is retained; where verified, under half of the shortfall comes from an unresolved V gene, and the cause of the rest is unknown. For this sample the table gives some 83,000 clones, of which 80% to 90% were detected only once. The ten largest clones represent under 2.5% of the sample. The sample in question was CD4+ or CD8+ T cells sorted from blood, obtained in a trial of the OX40 agonist ivuxolimab. Receptors were obtained from an adult with an advanced solid tumor such as melanoma, head and neck, liver or kidney cancer.

The chain recombines TRBV5-1 with TRBJ1-1, with 8 bases aligning to TRBD1. In germline, CDR1 is SGHRS, CDR2 YFSETQ. The junction had 3 bases not matched to a gene; V was cut back by 4 bases and J by 4 bases. The CDR3 runs 13 residues. For the CDR3, the DNA is TGCGCCAGCAGCGTACAGGGGGGCACTGAAGCTTTCTTT. It codes for CASSVQGGTEAFF.

The chain carries TRBV11-2 and TRBJ2-7; D may match TRBD1 or TRBD2 (5 bases each). With 5 bases removed from V and 4 bases from J, the gap between germline ends came to 9 bases. CDR1 is SGHAT and CDR2 is FQNNGV in the germline V gene. The CDR3 covers 12 residues. CDR3: CASSLWGYEQYF. Here the CDR3 DNA reads TGTGCCAGCAGCCTCTGGGGGTACGAGCAGTACTTC.

The chain combines TRBV28 with TRBJ1-4, with D perhaps matching TRBD1 (6 bases). The V end was cut by 3 bases, the J end by 4 bases, with 15 bases between. Germline CDR1 is MDHEN and CDR2 is SYDVKM. The CDR3 has 16 amino acids. DNA of the CDR3: TGTGCCAGCAGTTTTGTGACCCACAGGGTTAATGAAAAACTGTTTTTT. Amino acid sequence: CASSFVTHRVNEKLFF.

The J gene is TRBJ1-4, the V gene TRBV15, with 7 bases aligning to TRBD1. Germline V gene lookup returns CDR1 LNHNV and CDR2 YYDKDF (reference sequence). V was clipped by 1 base and J by 4 bases; unmatched bases: 6. The CDR3 extends over 16 amino acids. This CDR3 reads CATSRARQGGNEKLFF. DNA for the CDR3: TGTGCCACCAGCAGAGCCCGACAGGGCGGTAATGAAAAACTGTTTTTT.

The rearrangement joins TRBV9 to TRBJ1-1, with D unclear. Germline CDR1 is SGDLS and CDR2 is YYNGEE. The V and J ends lost 0 bases and 4 bases respectively, with 7 bases between them. This CDR3 region has 13 residues. The CDR3 loop is CASSVAIGTEAFF. DNA for the CDR3: TGTGCCAGCAGCGTAGCGATCGGCACTGAAGCTTTCTTT.

V and J are TRBV7-9 and TRBJ2-7; possible D gene TRBD2, 6 bases. Germline assignment: CDR1 SEHNR and CDR2 FQNEAQ (reference sequence). This CDR3 spans 18 amino acids. Trimming cost V 2 bases and J 6 bases, with 26 bases left between them. As DNA, the CDR3 is TGTGCCAGCAGCTTACTAGGAGGGTCGTTGGCAGCGACGGTCGAGCAGTACTTC. Amino acids: CASSLLGGSLAATVEQYF.

This rearrangement joins TRBV6-9 to TRBJ2-7; TRBD2 might be the D (6 bases). The CDR3 spans 14 residues. Trimming shortened V by 1 base and J by 10 bases, and 17 bases separated the two germline ends. Germline V lookup: CDR1 MNHGY, CDR2 SVAAGI. The CDR3 region has the DNA TGTGCCAGCAGTTATTGGTGGAGGGAGAAAGAACAGTACTTC. Protein product: CASSYWWREKEQYF.

The chain combines TRBV7-3 with TRBJ2-1; 8 bases line up with TRBD2. The germline V gene has CDR1 SGHTA and CDR2 FQGTGA. The CDR3 is made up of 17 amino acids. Unmatched junction bases numbered 9, after V lost 2 bases and J lost 3 bases. The CDR3 here is CASSLAVAGRIYNEQFF. The CDR3 coding sequence is TGTGCCAGCAGCTTAGCGGTAGCGGGGAGAATCTACAATGAGCAGTTCTTC.

The chain uses TRBV6-5 and TRBJ2-1, with 8 nucleotides matching TRBD2. The CDR3 is 15 residues long. V lost 6 bases to trimming and J lost 5 bases; unmatched junction nucleotides: 9. Germline values: CDR1 MNHEY, CDR2 SVGAGI. CDR3 sequence: CASSRSGGTNNEQFF. The CDR3 bases are TGTGCCAGCAGCCGTTCGGGGGGGACAAACAATGAGCAGTTCTTC.

The chain employs TRBV6-6 and TRBJ2-7, with D maybe TRBD2 (5 bases). V was clipped by 8 bases and J by 1 base, with 9 bases between them. This CDR3 comprises 12 residues. Germline V lookup: CDR1 MNHNY, CDR2 SVGAGI (reference sequence). DNA of the CDR3: TGTGCCAGCGGTCGGGAATCCTACGAGCAGTACTTC. Translation: CASGRESYEQYF.

This sequence joins TRBV2 and TRBJ1-2; possibly TRBD1 for D (5 bases). With 5 bases removed from V and 8 bases from J, the gap between germline ends came to 21 bases. The CDR3 is made up of 15 amino acids. Germline V gene data show CDR1 as SNHLY and CDR2 as FYNNEI. CDR3 coding DNA: TGTGCCAGCAGTTACTTTCCCGCAGGGAGTTTCGGCTACACCTTC. Its translation is CASSYFPAGSFGYTF.

The chain recombines TRBV15 with TRBJ1-2; no clear D. This CDR3 is built from 14 residues. Germline V CDR1 and CDR2: LNHNV, YYDKDF (reference sequence). Trimming removed 3 bases at V and 4 bases at J, with 12 bases between. The CDR3 reads CATSSPGRTYGYTF. CDR3 sequence (DNA): TGTGCCACCAGCAGCCCGGGCCGAACCTATGGCTACACCTTC. Supplemented by reference TRBV15 and TRBJ1-2, the full variable domain reads DAMVIQNPRYQVTQFGKPVTLSCSQTLNHNVMYWYQQKSSQAPKLLFHYYDKDFNNEADTPDNFQSRRPNTSFCFLDIRSPGLGDTAMYLCATSSPGRTYGYTFGSGTRLTVV.

The chain has TRBV7-3 and TRBJ1-1, with no clear D. V dropped 3 bases and J dropped 5 bases, with 10 bases sitting between them. Germline CDR1 and CDR2: SGHTA and FQGTGA. The CDR3 spans 13 residues. The chain's CDR3 is CASSFDQETEAFF. CDR3 sequence (DNA): TGTGCCAGCAGCTTCGACCAAGAAACTGAAGCTTTCTTT.

The rearrangement joins TRBV5-1 to TRBJ1-4; a possible D gene is TRBD1 (5 bases). Between the trimmed V and J ends, which lost 4 bases and 7 bases, there was a span of 17 bases. The V gene's germline CDR1 is SGHRS and CDR2 YFSETQ. The CDR3 totals 15 residues. The CDR3 spells CASSPWGGFGEKLFF. The CDR3 nucleotides are TGCGCCAGCAGCCCATGGGGGGGATTTGGTGAAAAACTGTTTTTT.

The chain joins TRBV7-9 to TRBJ2-1; the match to TRBD1 covers 7 bases. CDR1 SEHNR and CDR2 FQNEAQ come from the germline V gene (reference sequence). V was clipped by 2 bases and J by 0 bases; unmatched bases: 1. CDR3 size: 15 residues. Here the CDR3 reads CASSLRQGSYNEQFF. The CDR3 bases are TGTGCCAGCAGCTTACGACAGGGCTCCTACAATGAGCAGTTCTTC.

J is TRBJ1-2 and V is TRBV9, with a possible D match to TRBD1 (6 bases). Between the trimmed V and J ends, which lost 4 bases and 8 bases, there was a span of 15 bases. This CDR3 contains 13 residues. Germline CDR1 is SGDLS and CDR2 is YYNGEE. CDR3 protein: CASSLEGVGGYTF. CDR3 coding DNA: TGTGCCAGCAGCCTAGAGGGGGTAGGCGGCTACACCTTC.

V is TRBV19 and J is TRBJ2-3; 8 bases are shared with TRBD1. Germline CDR1 and CDR2: LNHDA and SQIVND (reference sequence). V lost 1 base and J lost 6; bases outside the gene matches: 3. The CDR3 runs to 14 residues. For the CDR3, the DNA is TGTGCCAGTAGTATAGGTCGACAGGGGGATACGCAGTATTTT. It specifies CASSIGRQGDTQYF.

The gene calls are TRBV19 and TRBJ2-3; no clear D gene. V lost 10 bases, J lost 3 bases, and 8 bases lay in between. This CDR3 has 11 residues. CDR1 is LNHDA and CDR2 is SQIVND in the germline V gene (reference sequence). The CDR3 sequence is CATRRTDTQYF. The CDR3 coding sequence is TGTGCCACCAGACGGACAGATACGCAGTATTTT.